This is a list of T cell receptor beta chains from one sample in a study of control samples from healthy donors and cancer patients. Generated by immunoSEQ multiplex PCR, the TCRdb table keeps only in-frame clones and is missing some. Here the sample spans fewer than 200,000 clones, approximately 94% being singletons. Sequencing used PBMCs. The receptors originated from a man in his fifties or sixties with colorectal cancer. The CDR3 runs from the conserved cysteine through the conserved F or W. Fields, in order: D gene, J gene, V gene, CDR3 DNA, CDR3 protein. The D gene is left open where the match is weak.

d_call: -
j_call: TRBJ2-7
v_call: TRBV6-5
cdr3_nt: TGTGCCAGCATACGGAACTCCTACGAGCAGTACTTC
cdr3_aa: CASIRNSYEQYF

d_call: -
j_call: TRBJ1-1
v_call: TRBV19
cdr3_nt: TGTGCCAGTAGTCAGACCAGAGGGACTGAAGCTTTCTTT
cdr3_aa: CASSQTRGTEAFF

d_call: -
j_call: TRBJ1-2
v_call: TRBV5-4
cdr3_nt: TGTGCCAGCAGCTCGCAGGGTGTACAGGGAGGCTACACCTTC
cdr3_aa: CASSSQGVQGGYTF

d_call: -
j_call: TRBJ2-1
v_call: TRBV27
cdr3_nt: TGTGCCAGCAGTTTATCGACGGAACTCTACAATGAGCAGTTCTTC
cdr3_aa: CASSLSTELYNEQFF

d_call: -
j_call: TRBJ2-7
v_call: TRBV6-4
cdr3_nt: TGTGCCAGCAGTGAAGGACCGAGCTACGAGCAGTACTTC
cdr3_aa: CASSEGPSYEQYF

d_call: -
j_call: TRBJ1-1
v_call: TRBV5-8
cdr3_nt: TGTGCCAGCAGCTTGGCCTGGTGGACTGAAGCTTTCTTT
cdr3_aa: CASSLAWWTEAFF

d_call: TRBD1
j_call: TRBJ2-2
v_call: TRBV15
cdr3_nt: TGTGCCACCAGCAGCCGGACAGGATTCACCGGGGAGCTGTTTTTT
cdr3_aa: CATSSRTGFTGELFF

d_call: -
j_call: TRBJ1-5
v_call: TRBV27
cdr3_nt: TGTGCCAGCAGTTTATTGGGTAGTGGCAATCAGCCCCAGCATTTT
cdr3_aa: CASSLLGSGNQPQHF

d_call: TRBD1
j_call: TRBJ1-4
v_call: TRBV6-6
cdr3_nt: TGTGCCAGCAGGGACAGGGAAACTAATGAAAAACTGTTTTTT
cdr3_aa: CASRDRETNEKLFF

d_call: TRBD1
j_call: TRBJ2-2
v_call: TRBV4-1
cdr3_nt: TGCGCCAGCAGCCAACCGGACAGGGGGCGCCCCGGGGAGCTGTTTTTT
cdr3_aa: CASSQPDRGRPGELFF

d_call: TRBD1
j_call: TRBJ2-5
v_call: TRBV6-5
cdr3_nt: TGTGCCAGCAGTCCCGGGACAGTCGAAGAGACCCAGTACTTC
cdr3_aa: CASSPGTVEETQYF

d_call: -
j_call: TRBJ1-1
v_call: TRBV7-2
cdr3_nt: TGTGCCAGCAGCCCACCGGGACACCGAATGAACACTGAAGCTTTCTTT
cdr3_aa: CASSPPGHRMNTEAFF